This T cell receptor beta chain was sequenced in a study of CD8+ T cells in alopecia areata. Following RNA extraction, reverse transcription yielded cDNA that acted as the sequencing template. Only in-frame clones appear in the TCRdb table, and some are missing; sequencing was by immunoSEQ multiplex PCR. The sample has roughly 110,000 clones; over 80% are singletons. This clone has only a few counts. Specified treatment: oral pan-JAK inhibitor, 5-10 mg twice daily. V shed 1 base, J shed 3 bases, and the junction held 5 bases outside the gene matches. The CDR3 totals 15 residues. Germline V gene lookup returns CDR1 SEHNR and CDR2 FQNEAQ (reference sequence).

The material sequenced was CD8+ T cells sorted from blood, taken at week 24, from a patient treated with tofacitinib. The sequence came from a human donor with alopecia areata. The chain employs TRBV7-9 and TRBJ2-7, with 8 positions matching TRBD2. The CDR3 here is CASSLVPSGFYEQYF. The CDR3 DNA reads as TGTGCCAGCAGCTTAGTGCCTAGCGGGTTCTACGAGCAGTACTTC.